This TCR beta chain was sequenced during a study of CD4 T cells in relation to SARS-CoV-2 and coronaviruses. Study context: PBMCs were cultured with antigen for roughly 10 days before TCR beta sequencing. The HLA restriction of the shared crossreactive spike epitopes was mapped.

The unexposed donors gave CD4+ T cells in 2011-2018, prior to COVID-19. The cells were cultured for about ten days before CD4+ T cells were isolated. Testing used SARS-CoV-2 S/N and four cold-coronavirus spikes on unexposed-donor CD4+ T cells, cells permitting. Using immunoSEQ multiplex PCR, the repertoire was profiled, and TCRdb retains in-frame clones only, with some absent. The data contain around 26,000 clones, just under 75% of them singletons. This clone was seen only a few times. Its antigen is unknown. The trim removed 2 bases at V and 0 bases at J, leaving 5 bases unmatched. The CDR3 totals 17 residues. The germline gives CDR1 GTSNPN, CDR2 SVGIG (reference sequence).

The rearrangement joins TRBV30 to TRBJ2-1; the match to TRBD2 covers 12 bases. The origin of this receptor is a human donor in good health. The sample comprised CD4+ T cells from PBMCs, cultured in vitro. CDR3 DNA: TGTGCCTGGAGTTCCGGGACTAGCGGGCTCTCCTACAATGAGCAGTTCTTC. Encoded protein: CAWSSGTSGLSYNEQFF.